These T cell receptor beta chains were read from a single sample in a study of long-term antiretroviral therapy in people with HIV. Assay: immunoSEQ multiplex PCR; the TCRdb copy retains only in-frame clones and omits some. This table has about 28,000 clones, roughly 80% appearing once. The sample in question was unsorted PBMCs, obtained 0.3 years after starting antiretroviral therapy. These receptors all stem from a man aged 40-50 years with HIV. Both conserved end residues are part of each CDR3.

TRBJ2-4	16	TRBV29-1	CSVEDPLRGAKNIQYF
TRBJ1-6	14	TRBV6-5	CASRKRTAPQPLHF
TRBJ2-5	12	TRBV5-5	CASSSLGETQYF
TRBJ2-2	14	TRBV2	CASSDQGRTGELFF
TRBJ1-4	16	TRBV4-2	CASSHTGFQGNEKLFF
TRBJ2-7	14	TRBV30	CAWRVRDPPYEQYF
TRBJ1-5	15	TRBV19	CASSIGQTHNQPQHF
TRBJ1-5	16	TRBV28	CASSLPSTGSREPQHF
TRBJ2-1	17	TRBV10-1	CASSEASTGSSYNEQFF
TRBJ2-1	12	TRBV7-9	CASSPEYNEQFF
TRBJ2-7	14	TRBV5-6	CASSLASGGGQQYF
TRBJ2-7	14	TRBV5-4	CASSLVTSGGVLYF
TRBJ1-5	14	TRBV28	CASRAAYSNQPQHF
TRBJ2-1	16	TRBV18	CASSPQRLAGHHEQFF
TRBJ2-3	14	TRBV2	CASSVRLNTDTQYF
TRBJ1-1	14	TRBV5-6	CASSLAKAPTEAFF
TRBJ2-3	13	TRBV14	CASSQRGTDTQYF
TRBJ2-6	15	TRBV27	CASIPTGSGANVLTF
TRBJ2-5	15	TRBV27	CASSSPASGIETQYF
TRBJ2-7	12	TRBV6-4	CASSEHTYEQYF
TRBJ2-2	13	TRBV7-9	CASSSDSTGELFF
TRBJ2-3	15	TRBV4-3	CASSQVLAGTDTQYF
TRBJ2-1	11	TRBV2	CASQVYNEQFF
TRBJ2-1	17	TRBV7-8	CASSRGLAGAIYNEQFF
TRBJ1-4	12	TRBV18	CASLGPGEKLFF
TRBJ2-3	15	TRBV7-3	CASSKTTGSTDTQYF
TRBJ1-3	14	TRBV27	CASSFRGSGNTIYF
TRBJ2-2	14	TRBV7-9	CASSPGSNTGELFF
TRBJ1-5	16	TRBV6-6	CASSYSTVGANQPQHF
TRBJ1-4	11	TRBV6-5	CASAGGGKLFF
TRBJ1-2	12	TRBV2	CASGQGSYGYTF
TRBJ2-1	18	TRBV4-3	CASSHFPSGTSGYNEQFF
TRBJ1-5	11	TRBV20-1	CSARGNQPQHF
TRBJ2-3	17	TRBV7-9	CASSLLMGGSTGDTQYF
TRBJ2-5	14	TRBV11-1	CASSWELAGETQYF
TRBJ2-7	15	TRBV4-1	CASSQGSGWSYEQYF
TRBJ2-3	17	TRBV10-3	CAIRVDGLAGLTDTQYF
TRBJ1-5	13	TRBV2	CASRNTYNQPQHF
TRBJ1-1	14	TRBV28	CASRRTPSSTEAFF
TRBJ2-5	14	TRBV30	CAWSVDSLQETQYF
TRBJ1-2	13	TRBV19	CASRGQAIGGYTF
TRBJ2-7	16	TRBV21-1	CASKQRGQPCTYEQYF